This TCR beta chain is from a study of T cells in Graves' hyperthyroidism and ophthalmopathy. TCR beta CDR3 regions were amplified from RNA transcripts. HTBI primers were employed in a first-round RT-PCR of the TCR CDR3. Each CDR3 protein is one row after TCRdb ran MiXCR on the multiplex PCR reads. Of about 590,000 distinct CDR3 sequences listed, approximately 15% are singletons. This clonotype was found a few times. J gave up 3 bases and V 5 bases, and 3 bases lay outside the gene matches. The CDR3 loop spans 12 amino acids. CDR1 is DFQATT and CDR2 is SNEGSKA in the germline V gene (reference sequence). Diagnosing involved the use of clinical symptoms, serum thyroxine and TRAb, thyroid ultrasound and orbital computed tomography.

The sample consisted of blood. This sequence joins TRBV20-1 and TRBJ2-7; the match to TRBD2 covers 8 bases. The receptor was derived from a woman under 40 with Graves' hyperthyroidism. CDR3 sequence reads: CSALAGGYEQYF. CDR3 DNA sequence: TGCAGTGCTCTGGCGGGAGGCTACGAGCAGTACTTC.